The 15 T cell receptor beta chains reported below all come from one sample, sequenced in a study of cytomegalovirus exposure and HLA in healthy donors. The PCR was carried out with 60 Vbeta primers and 13 Jbeta primers. Generated by immunoSEQ multiplex PCR, the TCRdb table keeps only in-frame clones and is missing some. The sample has 150,000 or so clones, roughly 80% seen once; the top ten hold roughly 2%. Source material: PBMCs. The origin of the receptors is a female donor in good health and CMV-seronegative.

The chain joins TRBV6-6 to TRBJ2-1; 9 nucleotides match TRBD1. Trimming cost V 5 bases and J 5 bases; bases outside gene matches: 7. This CDR3 is built from 15 residues. The germline V gene encodes CDR1 MNHNY and CDR2 SVGAGI (reference sequence). CDR3 amino acids: CASSGTGGEDNEQFF. In DNA form, the CDR3 reads TGTGCCAGCAGTGGCACAGGGGGCGAGGACAATGAGCAGTTCTTC.

Notes on this clone: The CDR3 ends on some other residue instead of the conserved phenylalanine or tryptophan, so this is likely a read error. No DNA is shown, since the ends of the CDR3 on it are uncertain; the CDR3 is the one TCRdb lists. The chain combines TRBV27 with TRBJ2-7; the table gives TRBD1 as D, unverified against the DNA. The CDR3 has 9 amino acids, counting both end residues. Germline-derived CDR1 and CDR2 are MNHEY and SMNVEV (reference sequence). Here the CDR3 reads CASSSRTGQ.

The rearrangement joins TRBV7-6 to TRBJ1-6; D not certain. In germline, CDR1 is SGHVS, CDR2 FNYEAQ. The CDR3 covers 15 residues. The V gene lost 1 base and the J gene lost 5 bases, with 9 bases spanning the gap. Written as DNA, the CDR3 is TGTGCCAGCAGCTTAGTGCCGGGGAATAATTCACCCCTCCACTTT. This gives the protein CASSLVPGNNSPLHF. Full variable domain (missing parts from reference TRBV7-6 and TRBJ1-6): GAGVSQSPRYKVTKRGQDVALRCDPISGHVSLYWYRQALGQGPEFLTYFNYEAQQDKSGLPNDRFSAERPEGSISTLTIQRTEQRDSAMYRCASSLVPGNNSPLHFGNGTRLTVT.

The rearrangement links TRBV28 to TRBJ1-2; 8 bases match TRBD1. The CDR3 sequence is 14 residues long. Germline CDR1 is MDHEN and CDR2 is SYDVKM. The ends lost 4 bases at V and 5 bases at J; junction bases unmatched: 6. Here the CDR3 reads CASSSPGQAYGYTF. Here the CDR3 DNA reads TGTGCCAGCAGTTCCCCGGGACAGGCGTATGGCTACACCTTC.

V usage is TRBV6-1 and J usage is TRBJ1-5; 8 bases fit TRBD1. Unmatched junction bases numbered 6, after V lost 6 bases and J lost 11 bases. The V gene's germline CDR1 is MNHNS and CDR2 SASEGT. The CDR3 sequence is 12 residues long. The CDR3, as DNA: TGTGCCAGCAGGGACAGGGAAACAGCCCAGCATTTT. It specifies CASRDRETAQHF.

CDR3 in DNA: TGTGCCAGCAGGCCGGGACAGGGGGCCTACGAGCAGTACTTC. Residues: CASRPGQGAYEQYF. The rearrangement joins TRBV5-5 to TRBJ2-7; 11 bases line up with TRBD1. The J segment lost 2 bases and the V segment lost 5 bases, leaving 3 bases of the junction unmatched. The germline V gene encodes CDR1 SGHKS and CDR2 YYEKEE (reference sequence). CDR3 length: 14 amino acids.

The chain carries TRBV28 and TRBJ2-7; D not resolved. This CDR3 has 14 residues. Trimming stripped 2 bases from V and 3 bases from J, with 11 bases between. CDR1 and CDR2 from the germline V gene are MDHEN and SYDVKM. The DNA for the CDR3 is TGTGCCAGCAGTTTAACTCTCAGGAACTACGAGCAGTACTTC. Encoded protein: CASSLTLRNYEQYF.

The chain joins TRBV5-1 to TRBJ2-7, with 8 bases fitting TRBD2. The germline gives CDR1 SGHRS, CDR2 YFSETQ. J was trimmed by 3 bases and V by 4 bases; bases with no gene match: 9. This CDR3 region has 15 residues. This CDR3 reads CASSREGSGIYEQYF. The CDR3 coding sequence is TGCGCCAGCAGCCGGGAGGGTAGCGGGATCTACGAGCAGTACTTC.

This clone was detected a few times. The CDR3 is CASSVGPSGGSTQYF. DNA for the CDR3: TGTGCCAGCAGCGTAGGGCCTAGCGGGGGGAGTACCCAGTACTTC. V gene TRBV9 combines with J gene TRBJ2-5, with 11 bases matching TRBD2. CDR1 and CDR2 from the germline V gene are SGDLS and YYNGEE. CDR3 size: 15 residues. With V trimmed by 0 bases and J by 8 bases, 6 bases remained unmatched.

This rearrangement joins TRBV15 to TRBJ1-2; D is unresolved. In germline, CDR1 is LNHNV, CDR2 YYDKDF (reference sequence). The CDR3 is made up of 15 amino acids. The V and J ends lost 0 bases and 8 bases respectively, with 16 bases between them. CDR3 coding DNA: TGTGCCACCAGCAGAGATCAATCGACGACGGGAGGCTACACCTTC. It translates to CATSRDQSTTGGYTF.

This clone came up a few times. J is TRBJ1-3 and V is TRBV19; D is unclear. V was shortened by 0 bases and J by 2 bases, with 8 bases between the two germline ends. Per the germline V gene, CDR1 is LNHDA and CDR2 is SQIVND (reference sequence). The length of the CDR3 is 15 residues. CDR3 region: CASSIDEATGNTIYF. The CDR3 bases are TGTGCCAGTAGTATAGACGAGGCTACTGGAAACACCATATATTTT.

The rearrangement joins TRBV4-1 to TRBJ1-4; 8 positions agree with TRBD1. CDR1 is MGHRA, CDR2 YSYEKL, per germline. Germline trimming cut 0 bases from V and 8 bases from J; bases unmatched to any gene: 11. This CDR3 comprises 17 residues. CDR3 bases: TGCGCCAGCAGCCAAGACGGGACAGGCCCTTACGCGGAAAAACTGTTTTTT. This codes for CASSQDGTGPYAEKLFF.

The V call is TRBV11-2, the J call TRBJ2-7; D not certain. Germline-derived CDR1 and CDR2 are SGHAT and FQNNGV. V gave up 1 base and J gave up 5 bases, with 9 bases separating them. This CDR3 is built from 13 residues. CDR3 residues: CASSLGIRDEQYF. The CDR3 DNA reads TGTGCCAGCAGCTTAGGGATTCGGGACGAGCAGTACTTC.

V usage is TRBV7-8 and J usage is TRBJ2-1; the D is unclear. The ends were cut back, 2 bases at V and 6 bases at J, with 8 bases in the middle. The CDR3 spans 13 residues. Germline CDR1 reads SGHVS; CDR2 reads FQNEAQ. The CDR3 sequence is CASSLPFPNEQFF. The CDR3 DNA is TGTGCCAGCAGCTTACCCTTCCCCAATGAGCAGTTCTTC.

The gene calls are TRBV5-1 and TRBJ1-1; D may be TRBD1 (5 bases). In germline, CDR1 is SGHRS, CDR2 YFSETQ. This CDR3 contains 15 residues. The ends were cut back, 3 bases at V and 3 bases at J, with 15 bases in the middle. DNA for the CDR3: TGCGCCAGCAGCTGGGGGTCGGGGGGGGACACTGAAGCTTTCTTT. Protein product: CASSWGSGGDTEAFF.